This T cell receptor (beta chain) was found in a study of cytotoxic CD8 clonotypes in ibrutinib-treated CLL. Germline CDR1 and CDR2: KGHSH and LQKENI. The ends were cut back, 0 bases at V and 1 base at J, with 9 bases in the middle. This CDR3 spans 15 amino acids. Sequencing used immunoSEQ multiplex PCR; TCRdb keeps in-frame clones, though not all of them. Seen here are roughly 70,000 clones, approximately 80% observed once, and the top ten hold under 8.5%. This clone was counted many times. The TCR sequence derives from a human donor with chronic lymphocytic leukemia. The chain couples TRBV18 to TRBJ1-1, with D perhaps matching TRBD1 (6 bases). The specimen comprised PBMCs, sampled at disease progression, from a patient treated with ibrutinib. This chain's CDR3 is CASSPPMGQNTEAFF. The CDR3 DNA reads as TGTGCCAGCTCACCACCGATGGGACAGAACACTGAAGCTTTCTTT.